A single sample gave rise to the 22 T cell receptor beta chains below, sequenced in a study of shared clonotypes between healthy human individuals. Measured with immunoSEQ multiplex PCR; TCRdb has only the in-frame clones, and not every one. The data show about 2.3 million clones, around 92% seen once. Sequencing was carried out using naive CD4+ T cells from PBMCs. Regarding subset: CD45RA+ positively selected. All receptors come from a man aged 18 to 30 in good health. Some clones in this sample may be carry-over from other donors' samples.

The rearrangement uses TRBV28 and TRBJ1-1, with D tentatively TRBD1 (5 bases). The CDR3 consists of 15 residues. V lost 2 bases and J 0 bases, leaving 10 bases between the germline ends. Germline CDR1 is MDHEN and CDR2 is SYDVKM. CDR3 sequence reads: CASSLRAGLNTEAFF. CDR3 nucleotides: TGTGCCAGCAGTTTAAGGGCAGGGTTGAACACTGAAGCTTTCTTT.

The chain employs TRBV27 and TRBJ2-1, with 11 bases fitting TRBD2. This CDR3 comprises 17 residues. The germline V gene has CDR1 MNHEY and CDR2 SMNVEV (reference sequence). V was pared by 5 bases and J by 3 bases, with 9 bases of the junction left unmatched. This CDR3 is CASSPIAGGSHYNEQFF. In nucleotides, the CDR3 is TGTGCCAGCAGTCCGATAGCGGGAGGGTCTCACTACAATGAGCAGTTCTTC.

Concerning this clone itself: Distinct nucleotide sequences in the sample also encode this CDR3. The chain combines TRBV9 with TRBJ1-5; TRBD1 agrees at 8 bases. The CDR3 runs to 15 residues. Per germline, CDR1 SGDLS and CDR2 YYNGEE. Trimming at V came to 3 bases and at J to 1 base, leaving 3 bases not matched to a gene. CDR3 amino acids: CASSAGTGSNQPQHF. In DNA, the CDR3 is TGTGCCAGCAGCGCGGGGACAGGAAGCAATCAGCCCCAGCATTTT.

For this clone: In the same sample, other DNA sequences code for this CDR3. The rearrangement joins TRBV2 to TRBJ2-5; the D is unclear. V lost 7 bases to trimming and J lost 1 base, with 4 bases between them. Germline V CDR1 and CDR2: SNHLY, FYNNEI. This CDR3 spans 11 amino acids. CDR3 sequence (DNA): TGTGCCAGCACCCTCCAAGAGACCCAGTACTTC. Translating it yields CASTLQETQYF.

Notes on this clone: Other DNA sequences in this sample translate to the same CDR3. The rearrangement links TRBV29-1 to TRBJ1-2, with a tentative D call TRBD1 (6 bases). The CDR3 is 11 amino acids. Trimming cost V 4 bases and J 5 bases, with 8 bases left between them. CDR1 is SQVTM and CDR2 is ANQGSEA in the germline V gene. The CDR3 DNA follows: TGCAGCGTTGTTCAGGGGTATGGCTACACCTTC. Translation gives CSVVQGYGYTF.

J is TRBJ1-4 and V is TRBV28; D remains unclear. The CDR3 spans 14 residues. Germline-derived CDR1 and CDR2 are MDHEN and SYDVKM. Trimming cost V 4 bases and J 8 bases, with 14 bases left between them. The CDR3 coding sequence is TGTGCCAGCAGTTACGGGGAGTCTTGGGAAAAACTGTTTTTT. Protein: CASSYGESWEKLFF.

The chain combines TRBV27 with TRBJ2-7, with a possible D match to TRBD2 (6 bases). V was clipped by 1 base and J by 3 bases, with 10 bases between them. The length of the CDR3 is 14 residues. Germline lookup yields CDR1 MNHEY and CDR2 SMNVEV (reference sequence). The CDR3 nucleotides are TGTGCCAGCAGTTTATTGGCGGGATACTACGAGCAGTACTTC. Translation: CASSLLAGYYEQYF.

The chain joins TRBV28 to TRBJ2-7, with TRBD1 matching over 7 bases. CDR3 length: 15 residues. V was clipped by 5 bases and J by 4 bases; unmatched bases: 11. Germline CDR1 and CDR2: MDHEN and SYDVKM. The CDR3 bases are TGTGCCAGCAGTGGGAGAGGGACAGCCATGTACGAGCAGTACTTC. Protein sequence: CASSGRGTAMYEQYF.

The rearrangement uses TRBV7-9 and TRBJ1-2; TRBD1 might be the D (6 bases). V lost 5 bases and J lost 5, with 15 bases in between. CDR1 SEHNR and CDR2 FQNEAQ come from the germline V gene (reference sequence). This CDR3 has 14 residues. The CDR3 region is CASSLAGTRYGYTF. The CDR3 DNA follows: TGTGCCAGCAGCCTGGCCGGGACAAGATATGGCTACACCTTC.

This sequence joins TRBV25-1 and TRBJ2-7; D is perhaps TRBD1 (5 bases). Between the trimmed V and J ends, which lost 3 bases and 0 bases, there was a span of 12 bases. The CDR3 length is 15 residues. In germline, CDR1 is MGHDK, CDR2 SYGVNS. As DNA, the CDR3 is TGTGCCAGCAGTGACGACAGAACCCTCTCCTACGAGCAGTACTTC. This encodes CASSDDRTLSYEQYF.

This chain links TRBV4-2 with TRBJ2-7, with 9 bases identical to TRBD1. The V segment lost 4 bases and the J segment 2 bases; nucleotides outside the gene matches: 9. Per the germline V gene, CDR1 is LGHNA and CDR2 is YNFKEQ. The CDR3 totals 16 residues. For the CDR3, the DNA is TGTGCCAGCAGCCGATCGGGGGGACAGGGCCCCTACGAGCAGTACTTC. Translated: CASSRSGGQGPYEQYF.

The CDR3 reads CASSLLAGSNEQFF. The CDR3 DNA reads as TGTGCCAGCAGCTTGTTAGCGGGAAGCAATGAGCAGTTCTTC. The chain has TRBV5-6 and TRBJ2-1, with 8 bases that match TRBD2. Unmatched junction bases numbered 3, after V lost 1 base and J lost 6 bases. Per the germline V gene, CDR1 is SGHDT and CDR2 is YYEEEE. The CDR3 runs 14 residues.

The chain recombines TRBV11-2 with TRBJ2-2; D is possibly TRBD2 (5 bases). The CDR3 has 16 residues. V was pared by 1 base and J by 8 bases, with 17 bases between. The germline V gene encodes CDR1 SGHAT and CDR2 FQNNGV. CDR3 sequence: CASSLVSGNIVGELFF. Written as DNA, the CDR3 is TGTGCCAGCAGCTTAGTGTCCGGGAACATCGTTGGGGAGCTGTTTTTT.

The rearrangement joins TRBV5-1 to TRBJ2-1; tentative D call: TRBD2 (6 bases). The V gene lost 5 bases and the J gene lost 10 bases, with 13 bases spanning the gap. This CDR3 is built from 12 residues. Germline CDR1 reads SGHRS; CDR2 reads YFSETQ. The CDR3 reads CASRVGGGEQFF. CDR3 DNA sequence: TGCGCCAGCAGGGTGGGGGGAGGCGAGCAGTTCTTC.

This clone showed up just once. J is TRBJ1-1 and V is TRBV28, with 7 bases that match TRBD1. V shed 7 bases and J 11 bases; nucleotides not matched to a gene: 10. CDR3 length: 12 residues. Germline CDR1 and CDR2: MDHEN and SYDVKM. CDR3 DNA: TGTGCCAGCACCCCGGACAGGCTGGACGCTTTCTTT. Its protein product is CASTPDRLDAFF.

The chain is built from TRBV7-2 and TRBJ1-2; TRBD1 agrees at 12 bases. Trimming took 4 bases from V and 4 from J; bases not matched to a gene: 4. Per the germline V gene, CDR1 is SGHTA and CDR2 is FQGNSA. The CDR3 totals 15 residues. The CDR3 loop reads CASSSPGQGAYGYTF. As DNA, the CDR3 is TGTGCCAGCAGCTCACCGGGACAGGGGGCCTATGGCTACACCTTC.

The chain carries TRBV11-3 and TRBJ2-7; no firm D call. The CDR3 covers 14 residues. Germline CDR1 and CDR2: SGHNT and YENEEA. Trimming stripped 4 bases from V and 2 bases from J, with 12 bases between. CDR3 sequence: CASSSLLHPYEQYF. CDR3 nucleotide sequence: TGTGCCAGCAGCTCCCTCCTGCATCCCTACGAGCAGTACTTC.

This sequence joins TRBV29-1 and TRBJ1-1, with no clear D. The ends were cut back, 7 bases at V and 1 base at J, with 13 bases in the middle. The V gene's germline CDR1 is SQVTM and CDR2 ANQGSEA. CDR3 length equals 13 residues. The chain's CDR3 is CSDRGLSNTEAFF. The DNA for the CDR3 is TGCAGCGATCGCGGACTCTCGAACACTGAAGCTTTCTTT. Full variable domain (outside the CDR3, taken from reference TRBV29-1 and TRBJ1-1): SAVISQKPSRDICQRGTSLTIQCQVDSQVTMMFWYRQQPGQSLTLIATANQGSEATYESGFVIDKFPISRPNLTFSTLTVSNMSPEDSSIYLCSDRGLSNTEAFFGQGTRLTVV.

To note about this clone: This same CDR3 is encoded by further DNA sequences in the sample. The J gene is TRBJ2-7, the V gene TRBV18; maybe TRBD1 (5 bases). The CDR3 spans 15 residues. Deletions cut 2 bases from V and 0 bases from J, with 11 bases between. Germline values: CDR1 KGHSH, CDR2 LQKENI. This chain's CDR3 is CASSPNRGSSYEQYF. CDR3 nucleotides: TGTGCCAGCTCACCAAATAGGGGTAGCTCCTACGAGCAGTACTTC. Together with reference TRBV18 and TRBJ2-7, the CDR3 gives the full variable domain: NAGVMQNPRHLVRRRGQEARLRCSPMKGHSHVYWYRQLPEEGLKFMVYLQKENIIDESGMPKERFSAEFPKEGPSILRIQQVVRGDSAAYFCASSPNRGSSYEQYFGPGTRLTVT.

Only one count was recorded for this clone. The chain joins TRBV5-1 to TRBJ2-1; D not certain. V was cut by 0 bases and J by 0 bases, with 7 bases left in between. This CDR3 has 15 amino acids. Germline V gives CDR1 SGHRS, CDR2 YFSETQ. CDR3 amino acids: CASSLGDISYNEQFF. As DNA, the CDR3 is TGCGCCAGCAGCTTGGGAGATATCTCCTACAATGAGCAGTTCTTC.

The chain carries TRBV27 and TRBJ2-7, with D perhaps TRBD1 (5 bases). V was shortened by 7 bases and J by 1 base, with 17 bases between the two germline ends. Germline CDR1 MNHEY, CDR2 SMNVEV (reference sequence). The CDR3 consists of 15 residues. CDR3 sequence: CASKSEGRDSYEQYF. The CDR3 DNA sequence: TGTGCCAGCAAAAGTGAAGGCAGGGATTCCTACGAGCAGTACTTC.

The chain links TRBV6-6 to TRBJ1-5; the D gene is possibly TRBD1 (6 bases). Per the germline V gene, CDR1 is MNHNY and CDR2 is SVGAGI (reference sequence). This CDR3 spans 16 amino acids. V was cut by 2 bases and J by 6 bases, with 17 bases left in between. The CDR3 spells CASSYAGRQGSQPQHF. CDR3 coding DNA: TGTGCCAGCAGTTACGCTGGTCGGCAGGGGAGTCAGCCCCAGCATTTT.